Listed below are T cell receptor beta chains from one sample, sequenced in a study of T cell responses to AZD1222 COVID-19 vaccine. Generated by immunoSEQ multiplex PCR, the TCRdb table keeps only in-frame clones and is missing some. The sample shows about 120,000 clones, 75% to 95% of them seen only once. Sequencing was performed on peripheral blood, taken on day 0 of AZD1222 vaccination. The receptors derive from an adult in good health. Each CDR3 is given with its conserved first and last residue. D genes are given only for firm matches. Some rows mark clone size as missing; the rest say once, few, many or name a class of expanded clone.

d_gene: TRBD1; j_gene: TRBJ2-5; v_gene: TRBV15; abundance: .; CDR3aa: CATSTFRDRGYQETQYF; CDR3nt: TGTGCCACCAGCACCTTCAGGGACAGGGGGTACCAAGAGACCCAGTACTTC
d_gene: .; j_gene: TRBJ1-2; v_gene: TRBV5-6; abundance: few; CDR3aa: CASSSRGVRYGYTF; CDR3nt: TGTGCCAGCAGCTCGAGAGGGGTCCGCTATGGCTACACCTTC
d_gene: .; j_gene: TRBJ1-2; v_gene: TRBV5-1; abundance: .; CDR3aa: CASSPEVFGLNGYTF; CDR3nt: TGCGCCAGCAGCCCCGAGGTCTTTGGGTTGAATGGCTACACCTTC
d_gene: .; j_gene: TRBJ2-3; v_gene: TRBV9; abundance: .; CDR3aa: CASGDHRMRPDTQYF; CDR3nt: TGTGCCAGCGGCGACCACCGGATGCGCCCAGATACGCAGTATTTT
d_gene: .; j_gene: TRBJ1-4; v_gene: TRBV6-5; abundance: once; CDR3aa: CASSYSGGATNEKLFF; CDR3nt: TGTGCCAGCAGTTACTCGGGTGGCGCAACTAATGAAAAACTGTTTTTT
d_gene: .; j_gene: TRBJ1-2; v_gene: TRBV19; abundance: .; CDR3aa: CASSPFQGLYGYTF; CDR3nt: TGTGCCAGTAGCCCCTTTCAGGGACTCTATGGCTACACCTTC
d_gene: .; j_gene: TRBJ2-1; v_gene: TRBV7-2; abundance: .; CDR3aa: CASSSKAGEQFF; CDR3nt: TGTGCCAGCAGCTCAAAAGCTGGTGAGCAGTTCTTC
d_gene: .; j_gene: TRBJ1-1; v_gene: TRBV19; abundance: .; CDR3aa: CASSIPVGALSMNTEAFF; CDR3nt: TGTGCCAGTAGTATCCCAGTGGGAGCCCTCAGCATGAACACTGAAGCTTTCTTT
d_gene: .; j_gene: TRBJ1-1; v_gene: TRBV2; abundance: .; CDR3aa: CASSVTLEGRAFF; CDR3nt: TGTGCCAGCAGTGTGACCCTCGAGGGTAGAGCTTTCTTT
d_gene: TRBD1; j_gene: TRBJ2-6; v_gene: TRBV27; abundance: .; CDR3aa: CASSYGTGGAGANVLTF; CDR3nt: TGTGCCAGCAGTTACGGGACAGGGGGCGCTGGGGCCAACGTCCTGACTTTC
d_gene: TRBD1; j_gene: TRBJ1-5; v_gene: TRBV7-9; abundance: once; CDR3aa: CASSAGMTGGVQPQHF; CDR3nt: TGTGCCAGCAGCGCAGGCATGACAGGGGGAGTACAGCCCCAGCATTTT
d_gene: TRBD2; j_gene: TRBJ2-7; v_gene: TRBV5-6; abundance: .; CDR3aa: CASSLARLAGLEQYF; CDR3nt: TGTGCCAGCAGCTTGGCGAGACTAGCGGGACTGGAGCAGTACTTC
d_gene: .; j_gene: TRBJ2-2; v_gene: TRBV2; abundance: .; CDR3aa: CASSPSTTGELFF; CDR3nt: TGTGCCAGCAGCCCTTCCACAACCGGGGAGCTGTTTTTT
d_gene: .; j_gene: TRBJ1-1; v_gene: TRBV4-1; abundance: .; CDR3aa: CASSHDPGVGGAFF; CDR3nt: TGCGCCAGCAGCCATGACCCAGGGGTTGGGGGGGCTTTCTTT
d_gene: .; j_gene: TRBJ2-2; v_gene: TRBV7-9; abundance: .; CDR3aa: CASSPDRTGELFF; CDR3nt: TGTGCCAGCAGCCCTGACAGGACCGGGGAGCTGTTTTTT
d_gene: .; j_gene: TRBJ2-1; v_gene: TRBV6-6; abundance: .; CDR3aa: CATKQGGVDEQFF; CDR3nt: TGTGCCACCAAACAGGGAGGGGTCGATGAGCAGTTCTTC
d_gene: .; j_gene: TRBJ2-5; v_gene: TRBV10-2; abundance: once; CDR3aa: CASRVKQETQYF; CDR3nt: TGCGCCAGCAGGGTAAAACAAGAGACCCAGTACTTC
d_gene: TRBD1; j_gene: TRBJ2-3; v_gene: TRBV3-1/TRBV3-2; abundance: .; CDR3aa: CASSQEGQGATTDTQYF; CDR3nt: TGTGCCAGCAGCCAAGAAGGACAGGGGGCCACCACAGATACGCAGTATTTT
d_gene: .; j_gene: TRBJ1-5; v_gene: TRBV4-2; abundance: .; CDR3aa: CASSQKPGDDQPQHF; CDR3nt: TGTGCCAGCAGCCAAAAACCAGGGGACGATCAGCCCCAGCATTTT
d_gene: .; j_gene: TRBJ1-3; v_gene: TRBV11-2; abundance: .; CDR3aa: CASSSTVGDTIYF; CDR3nt: TGTGCCAGCAGCTCAACTGTCGGAGACACCATATATTTT
d_gene: .; j_gene: TRBJ2-2; v_gene: TRBV28; abundance: .; CDR3aa: CASSLTGTTGELFF; CDR3nt: TGTGCCAGCAGTTTAACAGGGACGACCGGGGAGCTGTTTTTT
d_gene: .; j_gene: TRBJ2-7; v_gene: TRBV30; abundance: .; CDR3aa: CAWSRWLEQYF; CDR3nt: TGTGCCTGGAGTCGCTGGCTAGAGCAGTACTTC
d_gene: .; j_gene: TRBJ1-1; v_gene: TRBV28; abundance: .; CDR3aa: CASSLYWGVLNTEAFF; CDR3nt: TGTGCCAGCAGTTTATATTGGGGGGTACTGAACACTGAAGCTTTCTTT
d_gene: .; j_gene: TRBJ2-2; v_gene: TRBV10-1; abundance: .; CDR3aa: CASSPTGPGELFF; CDR3nt: TGCGCCAGTTCCCCTACAGGGCCCGGGGAGCTGTTTTTT
d_gene: TRBD1; j_gene: TRBJ1-2; v_gene: TRBV7-8; abundance: .; CDR3aa: CASSLAISGTGFGGYTF; CDR3nt: TGTGCCAGCAGCTTAGCGATAAGTGGGACAGGGTTCGGTGGCTACACCTTC
d_gene: .; j_gene: TRBJ2-7; v_gene: TRBV18; abundance: .; CDR3aa: CASSHSIGQLNYEQYF; CDR3nt: TGTGCCAGCTCACACTCTATAGGACAGTTAAACTACGAGCAGTACTTC
d_gene: .; j_gene: TRBJ1-2; v_gene: TRBV10-3; abundance: once; CDR3aa: CAISGSSETGFGGYTF; CDR3nt: TGTGCCATCAGTGGTAGTAGCGAGACAGGTTTCGGTGGCTACACCTTC
d_gene: .; j_gene: TRBJ2-3; v_gene: TRBV9; abundance: few; CDR3aa: CASSVGNQANTQYF; CDR3nt: TGTGCCAGCAGCGTAGGCAACCAGGCCAATACGCAGTATTTT
d_gene: TRBD2; j_gene: TRBJ2-5; v_gene: TRBV5-5; abundance: .; CDR3aa: CASSPRAGGETQYF; CDR3nt: TGTGCCAGCAGCCCCCGTGCGGGGGGAGAGACCCAGTACTTC
d_gene: TRBD1; j_gene: TRBJ1-1; v_gene: TRBV30; abundance: .; CDR3aa: CAWSKKGTGGRTEAFF; CDR3nt: TGTGCCTGGAGTAAAAAGGGGACAGGGGGCAGAACTGAAGCTTTCTTT
d_gene: .; j_gene: TRBJ1-4; v_gene: TRBV15; abundance: .; CDR3aa: CATSRDRRRNRPTNEKLFF; CDR3nt: TGTGCCACCAGCAGAGATCGGCGAAGGAACCGGCCAACTAATGAAAAACTGTTTTTT
d_gene: .; j_gene: TRBJ1-1; v_gene: TRBV6-5; abundance: once; CDR3aa: CASSSHRAKGTEAFF; CDR3nt: TGTGCCAGCAGTTCACACCGGGCCAAGGGAACTGAAGCTTTCTTT
d_gene: .; j_gene: TRBJ2-1; v_gene: TRBV5-1; abundance: .; CDR3aa: CASSWGWEDEQFF; CDR3nt: TGCGCCAGCAGCTGGGGCTGGGAGGATGAGCAGTTCTTC
d_gene: TRBD1; j_gene: TRBJ1-4; v_gene: TRBV2; abundance: .; CDR3aa: CASSSDRGHEKLFF; CDR3nt: TGTGCCAGCAGCTCCGACAGGGGGCATGAAAAACTGTTTTTT
d_gene: .; j_gene: TRBJ1-5; v_gene: TRBV3-1/TRBV3-2; abundance: .; CDR3aa: CASSHANSNQPQHF; CDR3nt: TGTGCCAGCAGCCATGCAAATAGCAATCAGCCCCAGCATTTT
d_gene: .; j_gene: TRBJ1-1; v_gene: TRBV9; abundance: .; CDR3aa: CASSVDGRMNTEAFF; CDR3nt: TGTGCCAGCAGCGTAGACGGCAGAATGAACACTGAAGCTTTCTTT
d_gene: .; j_gene: TRBJ2-1; v_gene: TRBV5-1; abundance: .; CDR3aa: CASSLDLGLEQFF; CDR3nt: TGCGCCAGCAGCTTGGATTTAGGGCTTGAGCAGTTCTTC
d_gene: .; j_gene: TRBJ1-1; v_gene: TRBV6-5; abundance: .; CDR3aa: CAARDRGNTEAFF; CDR3nt: TGTGCCGCTAGAGATAGGGGGAACACTGAAGCTTTCTTT
d_gene: TRBD1; j_gene: TRBJ1-2; v_gene: TRBV27; abundance: .; CDR3aa: CASTEFGQGGFYGYTF; CDR3nt: TGTGCCAGCACTGAGTTCGGGCAGGGGGGATTCTATGGCTACACCTTC
d_gene: .; j_gene: TRBJ1-6; v_gene: TRBV6-5; abundance: .; CDR3aa: CASSYSTENSPLHF; CDR3nt: TGTGCCAGCAGTTACTCGACAGAAAATTCACCCCTCCACTTT
d_gene: .; j_gene: TRBJ2-7; v_gene: TRBV5-1; abundance: .; CDR3aa: CASSIRGYEQYF; CDR3nt: TGCGCCAGCAGCATAAGGGGTTACGAGCAGTACTTC
d_gene: .; j_gene: TRBJ1-1; v_gene: TRBV6-6; abundance: once; CDR3aa: CASSYQVNTEAFF; CDR3nt: TGTGCCAGCAGTTATCAGGTGAACACTGAAGCTTTCTTT
d_gene: .; j_gene: TRBJ1-2; v_gene: TRBV12-3/TRBV12-4; abundance: .; CDR3aa: CASNPRGDYGYTF; CDR3nt: TGTGCCAGCAACCCTCGAGGGGACTATGGCTACACCTTC